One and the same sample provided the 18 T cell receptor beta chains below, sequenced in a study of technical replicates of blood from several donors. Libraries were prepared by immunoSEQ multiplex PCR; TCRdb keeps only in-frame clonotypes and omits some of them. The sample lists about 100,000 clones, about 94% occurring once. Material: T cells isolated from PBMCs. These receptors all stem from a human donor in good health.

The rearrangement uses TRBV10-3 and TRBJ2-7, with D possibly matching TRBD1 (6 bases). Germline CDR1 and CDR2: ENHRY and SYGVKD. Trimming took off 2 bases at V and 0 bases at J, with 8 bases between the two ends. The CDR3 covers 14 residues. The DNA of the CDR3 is TGTGCCATCAGTGAGCGGGACACCTCCTACGAGCAGTACTTC. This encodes CAISERDTSYEQYF.

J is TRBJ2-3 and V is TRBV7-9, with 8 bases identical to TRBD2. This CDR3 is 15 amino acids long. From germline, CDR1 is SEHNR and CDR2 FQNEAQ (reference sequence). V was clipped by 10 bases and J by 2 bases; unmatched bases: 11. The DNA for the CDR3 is TGTGCCACCTACGAGGTAGCGGGGTCCACAGATACGCAGTATTTT. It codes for CATYEVAGSTDTQYF.

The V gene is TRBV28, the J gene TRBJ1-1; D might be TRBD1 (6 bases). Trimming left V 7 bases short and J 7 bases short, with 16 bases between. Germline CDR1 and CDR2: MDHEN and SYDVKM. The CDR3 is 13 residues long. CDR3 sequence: CASTLSGGVEAFF. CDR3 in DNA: TGTGCCAGCACCCTAAGTGGGGGCGTTGAAGCTTTCTTT. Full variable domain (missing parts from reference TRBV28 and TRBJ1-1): DVKVTQSSRYLVKRTGEKVFLECVQDMDHENMFWYRQDPGLGLRLIYFSYDVKMKEKGDIPEGYSVSREKKERFSLILESASTNQTSMYLCASTLSGGVEAFFGQGTRLTVV.

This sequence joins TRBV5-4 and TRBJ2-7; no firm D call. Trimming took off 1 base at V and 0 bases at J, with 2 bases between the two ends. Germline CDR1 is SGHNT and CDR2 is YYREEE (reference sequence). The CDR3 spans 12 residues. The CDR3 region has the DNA TGTGCCAGCAGCTTGTACTCCTACGAGCAGTACTTC. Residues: CASSLYSYEQYF.

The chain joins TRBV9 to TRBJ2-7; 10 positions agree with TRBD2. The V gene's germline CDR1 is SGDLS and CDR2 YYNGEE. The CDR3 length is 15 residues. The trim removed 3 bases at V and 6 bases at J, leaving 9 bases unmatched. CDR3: CASSASAGGPTEQYF. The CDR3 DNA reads TGTGCCAGCAGCGCCTCAGCGGGAGGGCCAACCGAGCAGTACTTC.

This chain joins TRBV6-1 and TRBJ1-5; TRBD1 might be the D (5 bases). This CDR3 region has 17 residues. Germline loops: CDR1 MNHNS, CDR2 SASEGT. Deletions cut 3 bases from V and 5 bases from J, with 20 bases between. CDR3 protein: CASSEDGPTEPYQPQHF. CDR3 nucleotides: TGTGCCAGCAGTGAGGATGGCCCGACAGAACCCTATCAGCCCCAGCATTTT.

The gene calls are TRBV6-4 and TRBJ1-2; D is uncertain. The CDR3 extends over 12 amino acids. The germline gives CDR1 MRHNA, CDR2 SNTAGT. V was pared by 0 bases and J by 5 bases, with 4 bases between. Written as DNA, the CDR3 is TGTGCCAGCAGTGACTCCGGGTATGGCTACACCTTC. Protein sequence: CASSDSGYGYTF.

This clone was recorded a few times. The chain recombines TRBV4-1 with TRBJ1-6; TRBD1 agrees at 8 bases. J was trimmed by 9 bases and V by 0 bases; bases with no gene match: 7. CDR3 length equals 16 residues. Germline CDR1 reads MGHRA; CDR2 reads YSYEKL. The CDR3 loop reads CASSQDRGTGGSPLHF. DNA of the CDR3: TGCGCCAGCAGCCAAGATCGGGGTACAGGGGGTTCACCCCTCCACTTT.

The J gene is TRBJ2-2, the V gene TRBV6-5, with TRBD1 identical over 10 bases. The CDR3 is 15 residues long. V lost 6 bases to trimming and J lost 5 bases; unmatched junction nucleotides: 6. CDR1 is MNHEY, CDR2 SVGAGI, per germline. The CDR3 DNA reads TGTGCCAGCAGGGATAGGGACAGGGGTACCGGGGAGCTGTTTTTT. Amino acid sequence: CASRDRDRGTGELFF.

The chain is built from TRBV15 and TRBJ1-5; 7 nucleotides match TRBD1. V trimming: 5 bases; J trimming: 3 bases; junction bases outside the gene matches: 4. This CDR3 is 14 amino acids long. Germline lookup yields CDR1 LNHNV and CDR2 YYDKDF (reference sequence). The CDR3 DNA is TGTGCCACCAGCGTTGGACAGGTCAATCAGCCCCAGCATTTT. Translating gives CATSVGQVNQPQHF.

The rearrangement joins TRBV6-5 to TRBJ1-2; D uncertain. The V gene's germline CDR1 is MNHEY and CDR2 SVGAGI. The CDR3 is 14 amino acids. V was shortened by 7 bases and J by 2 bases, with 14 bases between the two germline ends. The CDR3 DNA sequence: TGTGCCAGCACAAGCCCCACTGTGAACTATGGCTACACCTTC. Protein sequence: CASTSPTVNYGYTF.

The CDR3 DNA is TGTGCCAGCAGCGTATTGGGCGTAAGCTCTGGGGCCAACGTCCTGACTTTC. Amino acids: CASSVLGVSSGANVLTF. The chain has TRBV9 and TRBJ2-6; no clear D. CDR1 is SGDLS and CDR2 is YYNGEE in the germline V gene. Trimming took off 1 base at V and 0 bases at J, with 11 bases between the two ends. There are 17 residues in the CDR3.

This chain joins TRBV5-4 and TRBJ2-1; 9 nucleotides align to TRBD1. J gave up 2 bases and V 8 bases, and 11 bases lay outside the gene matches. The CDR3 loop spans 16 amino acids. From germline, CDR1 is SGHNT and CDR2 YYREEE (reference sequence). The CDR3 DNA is TGTGCCAGTAAACTCAAACAGGGGGCCACCTACAATGAGCAGTTCTTC. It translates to CASKLKQGATYNEQFF.

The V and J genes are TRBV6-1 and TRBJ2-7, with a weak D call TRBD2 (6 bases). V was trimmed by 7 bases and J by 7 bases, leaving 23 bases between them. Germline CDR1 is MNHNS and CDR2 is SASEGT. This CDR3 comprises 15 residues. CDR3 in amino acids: CASTARINPAGEQYF. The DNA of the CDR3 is TGTGCCAGCACTGCGAGGATCAACCCCGCGGGGGAGCAGTACTTC.

CDR3 coding DNA: TGTGCCAGCAGCTTAGCAGGGACAGGCACCTACGAGCAGTACTTC. Translation gives CASSLAGTGTYEQYF. V gene TRBV7-3 combines with J gene TRBJ2-7; 8 nucleotides align to TRBD1. CDR3 length equals 15 residues. Germline loops: CDR1 SGHTA, CDR2 FQGTGA. With 2 bases clipped from V and 2 bases from J, the junction kept 5 bases outside the gene matches.

CDR3 in DNA: TGTGCCAGCAGGGAGTTTGGGGCCAACGTCCTGACTTTC. This translates into CASREFGANVLTF. The V call is TRBV28, the J call TRBJ2-6; D unclear. Germline CDR1 reads MDHEN; CDR2 reads SYDVKM. The CDR3 runs 13 residues. With 6 bases removed from V and 3 bases from J, the gap between germline ends came to 6 bases.

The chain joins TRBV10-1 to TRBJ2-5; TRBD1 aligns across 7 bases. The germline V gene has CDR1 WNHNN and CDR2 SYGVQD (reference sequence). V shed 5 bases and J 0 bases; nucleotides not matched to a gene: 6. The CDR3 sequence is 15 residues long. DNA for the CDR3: TGCGCCAGCAGTCTAGGGACAGCGTACCAAGAGACCCAGTACTTC. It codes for CASSLGTAYQETQYF.

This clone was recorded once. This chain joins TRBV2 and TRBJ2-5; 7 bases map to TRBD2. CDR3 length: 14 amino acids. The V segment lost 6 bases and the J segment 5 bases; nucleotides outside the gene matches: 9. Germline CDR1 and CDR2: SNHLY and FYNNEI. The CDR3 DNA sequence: TGTGCCAGCAGCGGACTAGGGATTTGGGAGACCCAGTACTTC. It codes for CASSGLGIWETQYF.